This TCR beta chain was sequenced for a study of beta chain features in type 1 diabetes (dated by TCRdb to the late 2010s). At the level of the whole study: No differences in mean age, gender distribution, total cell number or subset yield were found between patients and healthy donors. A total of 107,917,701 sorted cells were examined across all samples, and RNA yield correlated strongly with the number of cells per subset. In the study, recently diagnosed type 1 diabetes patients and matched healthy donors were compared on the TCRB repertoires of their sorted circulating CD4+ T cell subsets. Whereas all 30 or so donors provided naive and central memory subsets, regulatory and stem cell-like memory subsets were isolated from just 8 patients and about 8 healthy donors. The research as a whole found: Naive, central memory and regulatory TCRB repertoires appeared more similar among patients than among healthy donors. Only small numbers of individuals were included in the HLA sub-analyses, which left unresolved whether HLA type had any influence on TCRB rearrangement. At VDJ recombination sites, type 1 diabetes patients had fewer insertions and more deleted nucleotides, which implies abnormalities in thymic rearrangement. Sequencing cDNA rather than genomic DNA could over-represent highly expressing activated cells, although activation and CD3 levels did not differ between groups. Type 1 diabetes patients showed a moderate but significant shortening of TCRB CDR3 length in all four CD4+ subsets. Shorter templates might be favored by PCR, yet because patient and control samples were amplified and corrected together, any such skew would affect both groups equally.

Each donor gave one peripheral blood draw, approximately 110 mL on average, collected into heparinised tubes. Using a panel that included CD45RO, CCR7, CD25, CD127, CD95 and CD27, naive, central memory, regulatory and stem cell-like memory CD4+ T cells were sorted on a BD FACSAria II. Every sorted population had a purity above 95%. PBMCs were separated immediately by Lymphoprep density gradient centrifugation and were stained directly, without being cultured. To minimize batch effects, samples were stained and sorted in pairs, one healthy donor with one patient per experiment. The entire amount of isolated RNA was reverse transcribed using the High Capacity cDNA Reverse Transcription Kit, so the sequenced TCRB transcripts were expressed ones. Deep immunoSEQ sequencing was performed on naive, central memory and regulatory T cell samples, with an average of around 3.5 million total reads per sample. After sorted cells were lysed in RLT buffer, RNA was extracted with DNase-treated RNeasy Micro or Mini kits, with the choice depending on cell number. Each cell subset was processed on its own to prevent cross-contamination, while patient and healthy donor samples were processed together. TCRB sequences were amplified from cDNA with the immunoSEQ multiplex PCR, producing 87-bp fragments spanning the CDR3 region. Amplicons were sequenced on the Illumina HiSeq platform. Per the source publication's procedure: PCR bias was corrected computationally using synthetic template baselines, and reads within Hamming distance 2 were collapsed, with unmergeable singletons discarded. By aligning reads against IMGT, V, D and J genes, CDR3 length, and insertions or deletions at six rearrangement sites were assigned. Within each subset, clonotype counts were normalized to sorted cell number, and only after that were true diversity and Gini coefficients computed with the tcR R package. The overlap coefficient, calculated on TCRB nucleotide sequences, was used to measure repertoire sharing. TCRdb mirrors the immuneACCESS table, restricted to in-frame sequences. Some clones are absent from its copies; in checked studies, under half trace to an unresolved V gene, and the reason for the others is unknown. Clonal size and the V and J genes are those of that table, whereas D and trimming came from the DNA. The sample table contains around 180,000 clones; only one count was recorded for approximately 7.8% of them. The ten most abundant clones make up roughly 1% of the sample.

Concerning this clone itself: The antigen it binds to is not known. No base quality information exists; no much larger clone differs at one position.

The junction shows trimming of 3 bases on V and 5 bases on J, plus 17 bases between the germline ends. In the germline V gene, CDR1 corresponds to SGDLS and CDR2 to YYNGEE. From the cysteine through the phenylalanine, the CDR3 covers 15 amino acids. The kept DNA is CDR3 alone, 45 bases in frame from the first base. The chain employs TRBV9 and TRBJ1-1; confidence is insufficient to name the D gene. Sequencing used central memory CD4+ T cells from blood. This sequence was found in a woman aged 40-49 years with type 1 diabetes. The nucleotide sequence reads TGTGCCAGCAGCGGATCGTCAATCAGTCTGACTGAAGCTTTCTTT. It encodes CASSGSSISLTEAFF.